The clone carrying this T cell receptor (beta chain) showed up just a few times. Its antigen is currently unknown. The entry originates in a study of human T cells and chemical hapten exposure. Across the whole study: Small volume differences among pooled libraries mainly caused per-sample TCR yield variation. Study-wide findings and caveats: The count of PT1 expanded TCRs correlated positively with patch test score.

As for time point: patch test 1, 2 weeks after DPC sensitization. Treatment: therapeutic diphenylcyclopropenone sensitization with weekly scalp DPC. Unique molecular identifiers were attached to individual cDNA molecules within the library. A single record per CDR3 protein comes from TCRdb applying MiXCR to the RACE reads. In the table there are around 190,000 distinct CDR3 sequences, around 22% of which are singletons. This CDR3 spans 13 amino acids. The V end was cut by 1 base, the J end by 6 bases, with 9 bases between. CDR1 is LGHNA and CDR2 is YNFKEQ in the germline V gene. The sample here was whole blood, taken in connection with sensitization to the hapten diphenylcyclopropenone (DPC). The rearrangement joins TRBV4-2 to TRBJ1-2; unclear D gene. The sequence derives from a woman in her forties or fifties with alopecia areata. Some clones in this sample may be carry-over from other donors' samples. CDR3: CASSQVEGNGYTF. The CDR3 nucleotides read TGTGCCAGCAGCCAAGTTGAGGGCAATGGCTACACCTTC.